Listed below are T cell receptor beta chains from one sample, sequenced in a study of T-cell memory formation after mild COVID-19. TCRdb passed the 5' RACE reads through MiXCR, listing each CDR3 protein once. This table has around 110,000 distinct CDR3 sequences, about 15% appearing once. The sample was PBMCs or a T cell subset sorted from them (not recorded which). The receptors were gathered from a man younger than 35 who had mild COVID-19 (a few samples of this study predate the infection). Cell type and time point are not known. The CDR3 runs from the conserved cysteine through the conserved F or W. D genes are given only for firm matches. Size is stated for part of the rows, as once, few or many counts, or as a class when the clone is expanded.

TRBJ1-1,NA,once,TRBV24-1,CATSDGGTEAFF,TGTGCCACCAGTGATGGGGGGACTGAAGCTTTCTTT
TRBJ2-7,TRBD2,few,TRBV5-1,CASSSGLAGMYEQYF,TGCGCCAGCAGCTCCGGACTAGCGGGAATGTACGAGCAGTACTTC
TRBJ1-2,TRBD1,few,TRBV15,CATSRVSGQNYGYTF,TGTGCCACCAGCAGAGTTTCGGGACAGAACTATGGCTACACCTTC
TRBJ2-3,TRBD2,NA,TRBV5-1,CASCPGVAGYDTDTQYF,TGCGCCAGCTGCCCAGGGGTAGCGGGGTACGACACAGATACGCAGTATTTT
TRBJ2-6,NA,few,TRBV7-8,CASSVDRRFSGANVLTF,TGTGCCAGCAGCGTCGACAGAAGGTTCTCTGGGGCCAACGTCCTGACTTTC
TRBJ1-1,NA,NA,TRBV4-2,CASSQDYNVGGSEAFF,TGTGCCAGCAGCCAAGATTATAACGTGGGTGGCTCTGAAGCTTTCTTT
TRBJ2-3,NA,few,TRBV6-6,CASSYRSKTDTQYF,TGTGCCAGCAGTTACCGATCCAAAACAGATACGCAGTATTTT
TRBJ2-2,NA,many,TRBV5-1,CASSLQRGELFF,TGCGCCAGCAGCTTGCAGCGCGGGGAGCTGTTTTTT
TRBJ1-4,NA,NA,TRBV7-2,CASSLWGGDEKLFF,TGTGCCAGCAGCTTATGGGGTGGCGATGAAAAACTGTTTTTT
TRBJ2-7,TRBD1,NA,TRBV6-1,CASSGPGQGNYEQYF,TGTGCCAGCAGTGGACCGGGACAGGGGAACTACGAGCAGTACTTC
TRBJ2-7,NA,NA,TRBV9,CASSAEDGYEQYF,TGTGCCAGCAGCGCAGAGGACGGTTACGAGCAGTACTTC
TRBJ1-1,NA,few,TRBV30,CAWSVWANTEAFF,TGTGCCTGGAGTGTATGGGCGAACACTGAAGCTTTCTTT
TRBJ2-5,NA,NA,TRBV20-1,CSARDSQYQETQYF,TGCAGTGCTAGAGATAGTCAGTACCAAGAGACCCAGTACTTC
TRBJ2-1,TRBD2,many,TRBV7-6,CASSLGSGGIYNEQFF,TGTGCCAGCAGCTTAGGTAGCGGGGGGATCTACAATGAGCAGTTCTTC
TRBJ1-4,NA,NA,TRBV5-1,CASSSSVGGEKLFF,TGCGCCAGCAGCTCGTCAGTGGGAGGGGAAAAACTGTTTTTT
TRBJ2-3,NA,NA,TRBV7-9,CASSPVSTDTQYF,TGTGCCAGCAGCCCCGTTAGCACAGATACGCAGTATTTT
TRBJ1-5,NA,many,TRBV7-9,CASSGSNQPQHF,TGTGCCAGCAGCGGAAGCAATCAGCCCCAGCATTTT
TRBJ2-1,TRBD1,NA,TRBV7-8,CASSSRGPGSYNEQFF,TGTGCCAGCAGCTCCAGGGGGCCGGGATCCTACAATGAGCAGTTCTTC
TRBJ2-2,NA,few,TRBV7-9,CASSLDGLINTGELFF,TGTGCCAGCAGCTTAGACGGGCTTATTAACACCGGGGAGCTGTTTTTT
TRBJ1-4,NA,few,TRBV6-6,CASSSWTGDNEKLFF,TGTGCCAGCAGTTCGTGGACGGGAGATAATGAAAAACTGTTTTTT
TRBJ1-2,NA,NA,TRBV10-3,CAISEEGPGINGYTF,TGTGCCATCAGTGAGGAGGGGCCTGGGATCAATGGCTACACCTTC
TRBJ2-7,TRBD1,NA,TRBV5-6,CASSLWTGVAEQYF,TGTGCCAGCAGCTTGTGGACAGGGGTTGCCGAGCAGTACTTC
TRBJ1-1,NA,NA,TRBV9,CASSVGANEAFF,TGTGCCAGCAGCGTGGGGGCTAATGAAGCTTTCTTT
TRBJ2-7,NA,many,TRBV11-2,CASSSWDGDEQYF,TGTGCCAGCAGCTCCTGGGACGGGGACGAGCAGTACTTC
TRBJ2-7,NA,NA,TRBV9,CASSVDGRAYEQYF,TGTGCCAGCAGCGTAGATGGCAGGGCTTACGAGCAGTACTTC
TRBJ2-2,NA,NA,TRBV6-2/TRBV6-3,CASKGANTGELFF,TGTGCCAGCAAGGGAGCGAATACCGGGGAGCTGTTTTTT
TRBJ2-4,TRBD1,many,TRBV11-2,CASSGSQGALPGAKNIQYF,TGTGCCAGCAGCGGCTCACAGGGGGCCCTCCCGGGAGCCAAAAACATTCAGTACTTC
TRBJ1-5,NA,few,TRBV7-9,CASSSPGMGNQPQHF,TGTGCCAGCAGCTCGCCGGGGATGGGAAATCAGCCCCAGCATTTT
TRBJ2-7,NA,NA,TRBV5-1,CASGHGVSGSYEQYF,TGCGCCAGCGGCCACGGGGTTTCAGGCTCCTACGAGCAGTACTTC
TRBJ2-2,NA,NA,TRBV14,CASSQVGASAAGELFF,TGTGCCAGCAGCCAAGTCGGGGCATCTGCGGCCGGGGAGCTGTTTTTT
TRBJ1-6,TRBD1,few,TRBV4-1,CASSQFVDRGDSPLHF,TGCGCCAGCAGCCAATTTGTTGACAGGGGGGATTCACCCCTCCACTTT
TRBJ2-1,NA,few,TRBV6-5,CASSTPGNEQFF,TGTGCCAGCAGTACCCCGGGCAATGAGCAGTTCTTC
TRBJ2-3,TRBD2,few,TRBV27,CASSLLAGLGDTQYF,TGTGCCAGCAGTTTACTAGCGGGCCTCGGCGATACGCAGTATTTT
TRBJ2-1,NA,many,TRBV5-1,CASSLAGVVNEQFF,TGCGCCAGCAGCTTGGCGGGGGTCGTTAATGAGCAGTTCTTC
TRBJ2-3,NA,few,TRBV10-3,CAISVTDTQYF,TGTGCCATCAGTGTCACAGATACGCAGTATTTT
TRBJ2-7,NA,few,TRBV7-9,CASSLYGVAYEQYF,TGTGCCAGCAGCTTATACGGAGTTGCCTACGAGCAGTACTTC
TRBJ1-2,TRBD1,NA,TRBV27,CASSLRQGHGYTF,TGTGCCAGCAGTTTAAGACAGGGCCATGGCTACACCTTC
TRBJ2-3,NA,few,TRBV21-1,CASISNRDEDTQYF,TGTGCCAGCATTTCGAACAGGGACGAAGATACGCAGTATTTT
TRBJ2-7,NA,NA,TRBV12-3/TRBV12-4,CASRNRDERGYEQYF,TGTGCCAGCAGAAACCGGGACGAACGTGGCTACGAGCAGTACTTC
TRBJ1-5,NA,NA,TRBV4-3,CASSQDRQGRQPQHF,TGCGCCAGCAGCCAAGATCGCCAGGGTAGGCAGCCCCAGCATTTT
TRBJ1-1,TRBD1,few,TRBV7-9,CASSARDRGNSNTEAFF,TGTGCCAGCAGCGCCCGGGACAGGGGAAACTCGAACACTGAAGCTTTCTTT
TRBJ2-4,NA,few,TRBV12-2,CASRSRGQDKNIQYF,TGTGCAAGTCGCTCCAGGGGGCAGGACAAAAACATTCAGTACTTC
TRBJ1-1,TRBD1,few,TRBV7-2,CASSPAGGWNTEAFF,TGTGCCAGCAGCCCAGCAGGGGGCTGGAACACTGAAGCTTTCTTT
TRBJ2-3,TRBD2,NA,TRBV7-3,CASSLIAGSTDTQYF,TGTGCCAGCAGCTTAATAGCGGGGAGCACAGATACGCAGTATTTT